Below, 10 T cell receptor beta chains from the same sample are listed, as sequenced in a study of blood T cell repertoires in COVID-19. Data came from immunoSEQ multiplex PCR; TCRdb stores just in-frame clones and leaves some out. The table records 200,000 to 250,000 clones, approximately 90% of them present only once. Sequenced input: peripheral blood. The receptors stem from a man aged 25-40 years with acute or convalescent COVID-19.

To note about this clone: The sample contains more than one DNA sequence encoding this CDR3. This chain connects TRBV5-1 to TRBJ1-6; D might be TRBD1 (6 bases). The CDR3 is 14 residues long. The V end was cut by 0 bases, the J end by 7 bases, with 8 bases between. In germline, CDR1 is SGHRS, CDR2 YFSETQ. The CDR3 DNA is TGCGCCAGCAGCTTGGGCCAGGGGAATTCACCCCTCCACTTT. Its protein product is CASSLGQGNSPLHF.

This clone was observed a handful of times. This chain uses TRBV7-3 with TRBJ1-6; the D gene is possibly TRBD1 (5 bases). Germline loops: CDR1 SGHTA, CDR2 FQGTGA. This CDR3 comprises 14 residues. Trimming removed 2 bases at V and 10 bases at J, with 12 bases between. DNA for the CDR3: TGTGCCAGCAGCTTACAGGGAGCGGGGTCACCCCTCCACTTT. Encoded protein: CASSLQGAGSPLHF.

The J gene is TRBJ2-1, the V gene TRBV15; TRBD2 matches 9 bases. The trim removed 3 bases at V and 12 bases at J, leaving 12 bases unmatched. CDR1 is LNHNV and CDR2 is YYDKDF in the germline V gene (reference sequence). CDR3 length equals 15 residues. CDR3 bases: TGTGCCACCAGCAGTCCCAAGCGGCGGGAGGGGGTGCAGTTCTTC. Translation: CATSSPKRREGVQFF.

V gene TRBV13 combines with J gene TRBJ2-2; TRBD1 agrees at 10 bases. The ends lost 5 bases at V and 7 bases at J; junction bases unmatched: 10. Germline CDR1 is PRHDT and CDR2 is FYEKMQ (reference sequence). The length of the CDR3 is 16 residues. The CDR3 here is CASSPRGQGFDGELFF. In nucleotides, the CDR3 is TGTGCCAGCAGCCCCCGGGGACAGGGGTTTGACGGGGAGCTGTTTTTT.

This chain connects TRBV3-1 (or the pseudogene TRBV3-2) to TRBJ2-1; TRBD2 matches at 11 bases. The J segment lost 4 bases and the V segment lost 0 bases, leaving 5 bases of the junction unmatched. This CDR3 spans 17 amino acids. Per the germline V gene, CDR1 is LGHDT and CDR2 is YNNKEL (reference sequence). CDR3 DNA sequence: TGTGCCAGCAGCCAAGATCTCGGGACTAGCGGTTACAATGAGCAGTTCTTC. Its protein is CASSQDLGTSGYNEQFF.

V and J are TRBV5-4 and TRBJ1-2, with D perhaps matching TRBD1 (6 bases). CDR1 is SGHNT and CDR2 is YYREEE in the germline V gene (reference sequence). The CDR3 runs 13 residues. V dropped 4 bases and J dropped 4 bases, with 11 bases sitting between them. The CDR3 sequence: CASSQDSVYGYTF. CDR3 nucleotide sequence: TGTGCCAGCAGCCAGGACAGCGTCTATGGCTACACCTTC. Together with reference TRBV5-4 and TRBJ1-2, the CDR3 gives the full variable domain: ETGVTQSPTHLIKTRGQQVTLRCSSQSGHNTVSWYQQALGQGPQFIFQYYREEENGRGNFPPRFSGLQFPNYSSELNVNALELDDSALYLCASSQDSVYGYTFGSGTRLTVV.

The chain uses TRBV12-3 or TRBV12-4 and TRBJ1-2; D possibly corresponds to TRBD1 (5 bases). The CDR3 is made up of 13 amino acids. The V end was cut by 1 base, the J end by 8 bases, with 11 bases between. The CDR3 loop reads CASSLGGVLGYTF. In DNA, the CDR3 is TGTGCCAGCAGTTTAGGGGGGGTCCTCGGCTACACCTTC.

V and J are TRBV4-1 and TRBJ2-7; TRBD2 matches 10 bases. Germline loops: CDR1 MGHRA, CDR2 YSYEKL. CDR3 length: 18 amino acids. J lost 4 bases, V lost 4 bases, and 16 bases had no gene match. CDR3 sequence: CASSPAPGLAGVLYEQYF. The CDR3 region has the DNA TGCGCCAGCAGCCCGGCCCCCGGGCTAGCGGGAGTTCTATACGAGCAGTACTTC.

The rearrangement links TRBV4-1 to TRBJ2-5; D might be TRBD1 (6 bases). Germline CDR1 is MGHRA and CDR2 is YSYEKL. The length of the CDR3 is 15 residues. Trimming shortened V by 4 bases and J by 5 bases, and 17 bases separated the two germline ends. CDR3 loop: CASSPMVGARETQYF. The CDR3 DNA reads TGCGCCAGCAGCCCCATGGTGGGGGCTCGGGAGACCCAGTACTTC.

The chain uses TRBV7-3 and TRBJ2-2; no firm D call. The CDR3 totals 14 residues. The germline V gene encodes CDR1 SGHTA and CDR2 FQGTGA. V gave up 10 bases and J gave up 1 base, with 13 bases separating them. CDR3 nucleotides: TGTGCCACCTCTGAAACGGTGAACACCGGGGAGCTGTTTTTT. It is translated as CATSETVNTGELFF.